These 27 T cell receptor beta chains originate from one sample sequenced in a study of PD-1 blockade in classical Hodgkin lymphoma. Every patient had relapsed following autologous stem cell transplantation, and cohorts differed in brentuximab vedotin exposure. Measured with immunoSEQ multiplex PCR; TCRdb has only the in-frame clones, and not every one. The top ten clones hold 15% to 20% of a sample with roughly 50,000 clones, roughly 80% of them seen once. The source material was peripheral blood mononuclear cells (PBMCs), sampled at baseline. Every receptor here comes from a human donor with classical Hodgkin lymphoma.

The rearrangement links TRBV6-6 to TRBJ2-5, with 7 positions matching TRBD2. The ends lost 6 bases at V and 5 bases at J; junction bases unmatched: 6. CDR3 size: 13 residues. Per the germline V gene, CDR1 is MNHNY and CDR2 is SVGAGI (reference sequence). The CDR3 sequence is CASRPGLWETQYF. The DNA for the CDR3 is TGTGCCAGCAGGCCGGGACTATGGGAGACCCAGTACTTC.

The CDR3 DNA is TGTGCCAGCTCATGGGACAGATCGTACGAGCAGTACGTC. Translated: CASSWDRSYEQYV. The genes are TRBV18 and TRBJ2-7, with 7 bases aligning to TRBD1. V shed 5 bases and J 4 bases; nucleotides not matched to a gene: 5. The CDR3 contains 13 residues. Germline CDR1 reads KGHSH; CDR2 reads LQKENI.

The chain is built from TRBV5-1 and TRBJ2-3; 9 nucleotides line up with TRBD2. This CDR3 has 14 amino acids. Trimming removed 7 bases from V and 3 bases from J; junction bases left unmatched: 6. The germline CDR1 and CDR2 sequences are SGHRS and YFSETQ. In nucleotides, the CDR3 is TGCGCCAGCGCGGGAGGGTATGGGACAGATACGCAGTATTTT. It specifies CASAGGYGTDTQYF.

The rearrangement links TRBV11-3 to TRBJ2-1; D may be TRBD2 (6 bases). CDR1 is SGHNT and CDR2 is YENEEA in the germline V gene. The V and J ends lost 0 bases and 8 bases respectively, with 14 bases between them. The CDR3 loop spans 15 amino acids. The CDR3 spells CASSLDIREFDEQFF. The CDR3, as DNA: TGTGCCAGCAGCTTAGATATACGGGAGTTCGATGAGCAGTTCTTC.

The gene calls are TRBV4-2 and TRBJ1-1; tentatively, D is TRBD1 (5 bases). V was pared by 8 bases and J by 1 base, with 11 bases between. CDR3 length equals 13 residues. CDR1 is LGHNA, CDR2 YNFKEQ, per germline. The CDR3 spells CASSRGRNTEAFF. CDR3 nucleotide sequence: TGTGCCAGCTCCCGGGGGAGGAACACTGAAGCTTTCTTT.

V gene TRBV7-4 combines with J gene TRBJ2-7; the D is unclear. Germline CDR1 and CDR2: SGHVT and SQSDAQ. The CDR3 runs 15 residues. The V gene lost 1 base and the J gene lost 0 bases, with 10 bases spanning the gap. The CDR3 region is CASSLVRTYSYEQYV. The CDR3, as DNA: TGTGCCAGCAGCTTAGTCAGGACCTACTCCTACGAGCAGTACGTC.

V usage is TRBV4-3 and J usage is TRBJ2-1; 7 bases match TRBD2. CDR1 and CDR2 (germline): LGHNA, YSLEER. V shed 3 bases and J 7 bases; nucleotides not matched to a gene: 12. This CDR3 contains 16 residues. The chain's CDR3 is CASSHPPGLGDNEQFF. As DNA, the CDR3 is TGCGCCAGCAGCCACCCGCCCGGACTAGGAGATAATGAGCAGTTCTTC.

This chain connects TRBV29-1 to TRBJ2-7; TRBD1 matches at 7 bases. Germline loops: CDR1 SQVTM, CDR2 ANQGSEA. Trimming took 4 bases from V and 3 from J; bases not matched to a gene: 3. This CDR3 has 12 amino acids. The DNA of the CDR3 is TGCAGCGTTGTGAGACAGGGCTACGAGCAGTACTTC. This encodes CSVVRQGYEQYF.

The chain joins TRBV7-8 to TRBJ2-7, with TRBD1 as a possible D gene (6 bases). Germline-derived CDR1 and CDR2 are SGHVS and FQNEAQ. This CDR3 contains 14 residues. V was cut by 4 bases and J by 5 bases, with 15 bases left in between. The CDR3 region has the DNA TGTGCCAGCAGCTCCTTAGACAGGTACCACGAGCAGTACGTC. It encodes CASSSLDRYHEQYV.

To note about this clone: Other DNA sequences in the sample encode the same CDR3. The chain employs TRBV29-1 and TRBJ1-1; D unclear. The V end lost 5 bases, the J end lost 0 bases, and 7 bases lay between the germline ends. Per germline, CDR1 SQVTM and CDR2 ANQGSEA. The length of the CDR3 is 12 residues. The CDR3 loop is CSVLELNTEAFF. As DNA, the CDR3 is TGCAGCGTTCTAGAATTGAACACTGAAGCTTTCTTT.

CDR3 bases: TGTGCCAGCAGCTTGGAGGGGGGCGAGCAGTACTTC. Protein: CASSLEGGEQYF. V usage is TRBV5-6 and J usage is TRBJ2-7; D is perhaps TRBD1 or TRBD2 (6 bases each). V dropped 0 bases and J dropped 6 bases, with 7 bases sitting between them. This CDR3 has 12 amino acids. Germline lookup yields CDR1 SGHDT and CDR2 YYEEEE.

V gene TRBV18 combines with J gene TRBJ2-3; D is possibly TRBD2 (5 bases). V was cut by 6 bases and J by 2 bases, with 12 bases left in between. The CDR3 extends over 14 amino acids. Germline CDR1 KGHSH, CDR2 LQKENI. CDR3 residues: CASSEPSPTDTQYF. CDR3 in DNA: TGTGCCAGCTCCGAACCTAGCCCCACAGATACGCAGTATTTT.

The chain joins TRBV30 to TRBJ2-6, with TRBD1 matching 7 bases. With 0 bases clipped from V and 3 bases from J, the junction kept 5 bases outside the gene matches. Germline V gene lookup returns CDR1 GTSNPN and CDR2 SVGIG (reference sequence). The CDR3 length is 16 residues. The CDR3 DNA follows: TGTGCCTGGAGTGTGGTACAGGGGATTGGGGCCAACGTCCTGACTTTC. Protein: CAWSVVQGIGANVLTF. The whole variable domain, remainder taken from reference TRBV30 and TRBJ2-6, is SQTIHQWPATLVQPVGSPLSLECTVEGTSNPNLYWYRQAAGRGLQLLFYSVGIGQISSEVPQNLSASRPQDRQFILSSKKLLLSDSGFYLCAWSVVQGIGANVLTFGAGSRLTVL.

The V call is TRBV5-6, the J call TRBJ2-7, with TRBD2 as a possible D gene (5 bases). V lost 4 bases to trimming and J lost 0 bases, with 8 bases between them. CDR3 length equals 13 residues. Germline V gene lookup returns CDR1 SGHDT and CDR2 YYEEEE. As DNA, the CDR3 is TGTGCCAGCAGCAGGAGGAGCTCCTACGAGCAGTACGTC. Translated: CASSRRSSYEQYV.

The sample holds one count of this clone. This sequence joins TRBV28 and TRBJ2-1; D is uncertain. The CDR3 extends over 13 amino acids. The ends were cut back, 5 bases at V and 4 bases at J, with 9 bases in the middle. CDR1 is MDHEN and CDR2 is SYDVKM in the germline V gene. CDR3 amino acids: CASSPTEYNEQFF. The DNA for the CDR3 is TGTGCCAGCAGTCCAACCGAATACAATGAGCAGTTCTTC.

The genes are TRBV10-3 and TRBJ1-2; the match to TRBD1 covers 7 bases. The V and J ends lost 5 bases and 6 bases, in that order; junction bases with no gene match: 18. Per germline, CDR1 ENHRY and CDR2 SYGVKD. The CDR3 extends over 17 amino acids. CDR3 in amino acids: CAISITTGRKFEDGYTF. CDR3 DNA sequence: TGTGCCATCAGTATCACGACAGGGAGGAAGTTTGAGGATGGCTACACCTTC.

The chain employs TRBV12-5 and TRBJ2-5; D assignment may be TRBD1 or TRBD2 (6 bases each). Germline V CDR1 and CDR2: LGHNT, FRNRAP. The CDR3 totals 14 residues. The V end lost 11 bases, the J end lost 5 bases, and 21 bases lay between the germline ends. In DNA form, the CDR3 reads TGTGCTGTCATCGATCGGGGGCCCGGGGAGACCCAGTACTTC. It translates to CAVIDRGPGETQYF.

The CDR3, as DNA: TGTGCCTGGAATCCGCAGCGCGGCACAGAGCAGTTCTTC. As protein: CAWNPQRGTEQFF. The chain combines TRBV30 with TRBJ2-1, with D unresolved. The CDR3 sequence is 13 residues long. Germline CDR1 reads GTSNPN; CDR2 reads SVGIG (reference sequence). Trimming stripped 4 bases from V and 10 bases from J, with 17 bases between.

The J gene is TRBJ1-6, the V gene TRBV19; the D is unclear. This CDR3 has 16 amino acids. Germline assignment: CDR1 LNHDA and CDR2 SQIVND (reference sequence). V lost 8 bases and J 2 bases, leaving 16 bases between the germline ends. CDR3 amino acids: CASRLDGGPYNSPLHF. The CDR3 DNA reads TGTGCCAGTCGTTTGGACGGCGGCCCCTATAATTCACCCCTCCACTTT.

The chain couples TRBV11-3 to TRBJ2-1, with TRBD2 identical over 8 bases. V was pared by 5 bases and J by 1 base, with 4 bases of the junction left unmatched. The length of the CDR3 is 15 residues. Germline V gene data show CDR1 as SGHNT and CDR2 as YENEEA. The CDR3 DNA reads TGTGCCAGCAGCACCACTAGCGGATCCTACAATGAGCAGTTCTTC. Translation: CASSTTSGSYNEQFF.

V gene TRBV4-3 combines with J gene TRBJ1-1, with TRBD1 matching over 7 bases. With 0 bases clipped from V and 4 bases from J, the junction kept 2 bases outside the gene matches. There are 14 residues in the CDR3. CDR1 and CDR2 (germline): LGHNA, YSLEER. Here the CDR3 DNA reads TGCGCCAGCAGCCAAGAACCAGGGGGCACTGAAGCTTTCTTT. It encodes CASSQEPGGTEAFF.

The rearrangement links TRBV19 to TRBJ1-2; 11 bases are shared with TRBD1. The germline V gene has CDR1 LNHDA and CDR2 SQIVND (reference sequence). V was clipped by 3 bases and J by 7 bases; unmatched bases: 13. The CDR3 is made up of 17 amino acids. DNA of the CDR3: TGTGCCAGTAGTATTTATCCCCTCTGGACAGGGGGCGTTGGCTACACCTTC. It codes for CASSIYPLWTGGVGYTF. The full variable domain, rest sourced from reference TRBV19 and TRBJ1-2, is DGGITQSPKYLFRKEGQNVTLSCEQNLNHDAMYWYRQDPGQGLRLIYYSQIVNDFQKGDIAEGYSVSREKKESFPLTVTSAQKNPTAFYLCASSIYPLWTGGVGYTFGSGTRLTVV.

This chain connects TRBV5-1 to TRBJ2-7, with a tentative D call TRBD1 (6 bases). CDR1 is SGHRS, CDR2 YFSETQ, per germline. The CDR3 totals 15 residues. Trimming removed 0 bases from V and 1 base from J, with 11 bases in between. In nucleotides, the CDR3 is TGCGCCAGCAGCTTGGGAACAGGGAGTTCCTACGAGCAGTACTTC. This codes for CASSLGTGSSYEQYF.

CDR3 residues: CASSLSGEGYNEQFF. DNA of the CDR3: TGTGCCAGCAGCCTTAGCGGGGAGGGATACAATGAGCAGTTCTTC. The chain is built from TRBV27 and TRBJ2-1; 8 positions match TRBD2. Trimming took 6 bases from V and 4 from J; bases not matched to a gene: 8. The germline V gene has CDR1 MNHEY and CDR2 SMNVEV (reference sequence). This CDR3 has 15 amino acids.

In its sample, this clone was seen a few times. The J gene is TRBJ1-2, the V gene TRBV2, with 7 bases matching TRBD1. The J segment lost 4 bases and the V segment lost 8 bases, leaving 10 bases of the junction unmatched. Germline-derived CDR1 and CDR2 are SNHLY and FYNNEI. CDR3 length: 14 residues. CDR3 loop: CASGGQESAYGYTF. DNA for the CDR3: TGTGCCAGCGGAGGACAGGAATCCGCCTATGGCTACACCTTC.

This clone was recorded once. The genes are TRBV7-2 and TRBJ2-7, with D possibly being TRBD1 (6 bases). The CDR3 is 14 amino acids. Germline V CDR1 and CDR2: SGHTA, FQGNSA. The germline V and J ends were trimmed by 3 bases and 3 bases, with 12 bases remaining between them. The DNA of the CDR3 is TGTGCCAGCAGCTTGAACGGGGACAACTACGAGCAGTACTTC. This translates into CASSLNGDNYEQYF.

In its sample, this clone is medium-sized. The V and J genes are TRBV5-1 and TRBJ1-2; D is unclear. Trimming stripped 0 bases from V and 2 bases from J, with 5 bases between. CDR3 length: 13 amino acids. Looked up from germline, CDR1 is SGHRS and CDR2 is YFSETQ. CDR3 region: CASSLVINYGYTF. The CDR3 bases are TGCGCCAGCAGCTTGGTGATAAACTATGGCTACACCTTC.